This passage covers 8 T cell receptor beta chains from one sample sequenced in a study of T cells in localized non-small cell lung cancer. TCRdb's table, derived via immunoSEQ multiplex PCR, lists solely in-frame clones and lacks some. The table lists roughly 38,000 clones, roughly 90% of them singletons. Source: peripheral blood, taken before any cancer treatment. All receptors derive from a female donor at least 60 years old with stage I squamous cell lung carcinoma.

For this clone: The junction departs from the called germline gene at one end, perhaps through a read error. The identical CDR3 is also encoded by other nucleotide sequences in the sample. The V gene is TRBV9, the J gene TRBJ1-1; TRBD1 is a possible D gene (6 bases). CDR1 is SGDLS, CDR2 YYNGEE, per germline. The CDR3 covers 16 residues. The CDR3 DNA follows: TGTGCCAGTAGCGTAGGAGGAGGTTGGACAGACACTGAAGCTTTCTTT. Its protein product is CASSVGGGWTDTEAFF. The variable domain in full, with the rest retrieved from reference TRBV9 and TRBJ1-1, is DSGVTQTPKHLITATGQRVTLRCSPRSGDLSVYWYQQSLDQGLQFLIQYYNGEERAKGNILERFSAQQFPDLHSELNLSSLELGDSALYFCASSVGGGWTDTEAFFGQGTRLTVV.

This clone has just a few counts. The chain employs TRBV7-6 and TRBJ2-1, with D unresolved. Trimming removed 1 base from V and 7 bases from J, with 8 bases in between. Germline V CDR1 and CDR2: SGHVS, FNYEAQ. The CDR3 runs to 13 residues. The CDR3 nucleotides read TGTGCCAGCAGCTTAGTGGGGTTAAATGAGCAGTTCTTC. This gives the protein CASSLVGLNEQFF.

The chain joins TRBV7-2 to TRBJ1-2; D may be TRBD1 (6 bases). Looked up from germline, CDR1 is SGHTA and CDR2 is FQGNSA. The CDR3 loop spans 14 amino acids. Between the trimmed V and J ends, which lost 2 bases and 1 base, there was a span of 8 bases. The CDR3 spells CASSLYRDNYGYTF. The CDR3 DNA reads as TGTGCCAGCAGCTTATACAGGGATAACTATGGCTACACCTTC.

This sequence joins TRBV13 and TRBJ2-6, with TRBD1 matching 12 bases. The germline V gene encodes CDR1 PRHDT and CDR2 FYEKMQ (reference sequence). The V gene end was trimmed by 4 bases and the J gene end by 0 bases; junction bases not matched to a gene: 16. This CDR3 has 22 amino acids. Here the CDR3 reads CASSSTRGTGGVPGSGANVLTF. DNA of the CDR3: TGTGCCAGCAGCTCCACTCGCGGGACAGGGGGCGTTCCGGGCTCTGGGGCCAACGTCCTGACTTTC.

The chain links TRBV19 to TRBJ1-1, with a possible D match to TRBD1 (6 bases). The CDR3 consists of 13 residues. V was clipped by 5 bases and J by 0 bases, with 7 bases between them. Germline values: CDR1 LNHDA, CDR2 SQIVND (reference sequence). The DNA of the CDR3 is TGTGCCAGTAGTGGACAGTTGAACACTGAAGCTTTCTTT. It codes for CASSGQLNTEAFF.

This clone was picked up one time. This chain joins TRBV7-2 and TRBJ1-5, with no clear D. V was trimmed by 0 bases and J by 7 bases, leaving 10 bases between them. CDR3 length equals 14 residues. CDR1 is SGHTA, CDR2 FQGNSA, per germline. The CDR3 DNA sequence: TGTGCCAGCAGCTTAGCGCTCCGGAGCCAGCCCCAGCATTTT. This sequence encodes CASSLALRSQPQHF.

The chain joins TRBV6-1 to TRBJ2-3; D might be TRBD2 (5 bases). CDR1 and CDR2 (germline): MNHNS, SASEGT. The CDR3 is made up of 16 amino acids. V lost 4 bases and J 6 bases, leaving 20 bases between the germline ends. The CDR3 sequence: CASSVHPRGEADTQYF. The CDR3 DNA follows: TGTGCCAGCAGTGTCCACCCCCGGGGAGAGGCGGATACGCAGTATTTT.

V usage is TRBV30 and J usage is TRBJ1-5; D is undetermined. The V end was cut by 0 bases, the J end by 2 bases, with 8 bases between. The CDR3 contains 14 residues. From germline, CDR1 is GTSNPN and CDR2 SVGIG (reference sequence). DNA of the CDR3: TGTGCCTGGAGTGTACAAGGAGGCAATCAGCCCCAGCATTTT. Its translation is CAWSVQGGNQPQHF.